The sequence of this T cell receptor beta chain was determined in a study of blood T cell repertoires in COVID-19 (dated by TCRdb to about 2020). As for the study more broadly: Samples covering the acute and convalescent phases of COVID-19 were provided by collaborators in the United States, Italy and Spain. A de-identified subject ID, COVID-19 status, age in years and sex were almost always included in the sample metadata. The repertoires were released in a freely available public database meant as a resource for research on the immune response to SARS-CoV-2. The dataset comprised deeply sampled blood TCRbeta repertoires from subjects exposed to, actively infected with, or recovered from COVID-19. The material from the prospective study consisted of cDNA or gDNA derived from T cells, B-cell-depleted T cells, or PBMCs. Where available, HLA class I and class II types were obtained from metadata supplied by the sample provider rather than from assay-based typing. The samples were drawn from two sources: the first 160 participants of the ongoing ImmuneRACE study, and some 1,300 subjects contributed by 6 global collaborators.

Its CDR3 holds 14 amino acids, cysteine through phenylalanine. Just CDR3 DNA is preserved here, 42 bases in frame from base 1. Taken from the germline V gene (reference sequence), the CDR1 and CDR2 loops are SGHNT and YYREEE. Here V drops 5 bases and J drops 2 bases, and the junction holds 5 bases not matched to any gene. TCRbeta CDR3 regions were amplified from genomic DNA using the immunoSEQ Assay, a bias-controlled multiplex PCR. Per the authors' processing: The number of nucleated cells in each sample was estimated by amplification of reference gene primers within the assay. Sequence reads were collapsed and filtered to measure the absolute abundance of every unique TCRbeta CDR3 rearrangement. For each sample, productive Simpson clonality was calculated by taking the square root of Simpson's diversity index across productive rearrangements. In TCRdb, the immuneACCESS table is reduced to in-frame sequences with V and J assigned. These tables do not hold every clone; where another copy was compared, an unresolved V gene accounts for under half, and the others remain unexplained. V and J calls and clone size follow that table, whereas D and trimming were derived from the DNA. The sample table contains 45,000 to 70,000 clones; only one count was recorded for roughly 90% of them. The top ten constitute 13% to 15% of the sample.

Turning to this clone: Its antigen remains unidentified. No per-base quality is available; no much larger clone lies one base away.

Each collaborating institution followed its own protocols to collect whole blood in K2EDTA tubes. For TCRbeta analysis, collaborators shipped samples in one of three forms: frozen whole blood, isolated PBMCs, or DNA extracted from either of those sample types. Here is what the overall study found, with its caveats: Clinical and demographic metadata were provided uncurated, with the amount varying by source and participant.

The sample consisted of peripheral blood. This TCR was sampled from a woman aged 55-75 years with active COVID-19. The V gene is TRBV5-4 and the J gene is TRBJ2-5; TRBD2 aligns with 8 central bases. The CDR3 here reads CASRKLAEQETQYF. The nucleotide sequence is TGTGCCAGCAGGAAACTAGCGGAACAAGAGACCCAGTACTTC.